These 30 T cell receptor beta chains were all obtained from the same sample, sequenced in a study of OX40 agonist ivuxolimab in advanced cancers. Method: immunoSEQ multiplex PCR; TCRdb's copy keeps in-frame clones and lacks some. The data hold about 40,000 clones, with over 75% observed a single time. Source: CD4+ or CD8+ T cells sorted from blood, taken in a trial of the OX40 agonist ivuxolimab. The origin of the receptors is an adult with an advanced solid tumor such as melanoma, head and neck, liver or kidney cancer.

V gene TRBV7-2 combines with J gene TRBJ2-7, with 11 bases aligning to TRBD2. The germline V gene has CDR1 SGHTA and CDR2 FQGNSA. V was pared by 1 base and J by 2 bases, with 4 bases of the junction left unmatched. The CDR3 is 16 amino acids. The CDR3 DNA is TGTGCCAGCAGCTTAGAGGGGACTAGCGGAGCCTACGAGCAGTACTTC. This encodes CASSLEGTSGAYEQYF. Combining the CDR3 with reference TRBV7-2 and TRBJ2-7 gives the whole variable domain GAGVSQSPSNKVTEKGKDVELRCDPISGHTALYWYRQSLGQGLEFLIYFQGNSAPDKSGLPSDRFSAERTGGSVSTLTIQRTQQEDSAVYLCASSLEGTSGAYEQYFGPGTRLTVT.

V is TRBV7-9 and J is TRBJ2-7; D might be TRBD2 (6 bases). V lost 5 bases and J lost 0, with 14 bases in between. In germline, CDR1 is SEHNR, CDR2 FQNEAQ (reference sequence). The CDR3 length is 15 residues. CDR3 residues: CASSHFSGSSYEQYF. The CDR3 DNA follows: TGTGCCAGCAGCCACTTTAGCGGAAGCTCCTACGAGCAGTACTTC. Based on the CDR3 plus reference TRBV7-9 and TRBJ2-7, the full variable domain is DTGVSQNPRHKITKRGQNVTFRCDPISEHNRLYWYRQTLGQGPEFLTYFQNEAQLEKSRLLSDRFSAERPKGSFSTLEIQRTEQGDSAMYLCASSHFSGSSYEQYFGPGTRLTVT.

V is TRBV4-1 and J is TRBJ1-2; 7 bases line up with TRBD1. J gave up 1 base and V 1 base, and 9 bases lay outside the gene matches. This CDR3 has 17 amino acids. Germline CDR1 and CDR2: MGHRA and YSYEKL. CDR3 sequence (DNA): TGCGCCAGCAGCCAAGGACGACCAGGGGGTATTAACTATGGCTACACCTTC. Its translation: CASSQGRPGGINYGYTF.

The V call is TRBV5-6, the J call TRBJ2-1; D ambiguous. Germline CDR1 reads SGHDT; CDR2 reads YYEEEE. V was pared by 1 base and J by 6 bases, with 8 bases between. The CDR3 consists of 13 residues. The CDR3 reads CASSLLSGNEQFF. The CDR3 DNA sequence: TGTGCCAGCAGCTTGCTAAGTGGCAATGAGCAGTTCTTC.

The DNA for the CDR3 is TGTGCCTGGAGCCGGGACAGAAGTAATGAAAAACTGTTTTTT. It is translated as CAWSRDRSNEKLFF. This chain joins TRBV30 and TRBJ1-4, with 7 positions matching TRBD1. The CDR3 is made up of 14 amino acids. V lost 3 bases, J lost 4 bases, and 5 bases stayed unmatched. Germline lookup yields CDR1 GTSNPN and CDR2 SVGIG (reference sequence).

The chain uses TRBV21-1 and TRBJ2-7; TRBD2, the table's D call, lacks a check against the DNA. TRBV21-1 counts as a pseudogene. The CDR3 contains 10 residues. Written as DNA, the CDR3 is TGTGCCAACGGGAGATACGAGCAGTACTTC. The encoded protein is CANGRYEQYF.

V is TRBV5-1 and J is TRBJ2-5, with 9 nucleotides matching TRBD2. Unmatched junction bases numbered 7, after V lost 6 bases and J lost 1 base. Germline lookup yields CDR1 SGHRS and CDR2 YFSETQ. The CDR3 loop spans 15 amino acids. The CDR3 DNA is TGCGCCAGCACCCTAGGGACTAGCAGCCAAGAGACCCAGTACTTC. Translating it yields CASTLGTSSQETQYF.

The CDR3 sequence is CASSPAADRLGYTF. The CDR3 DNA is TGTGCCAGCAGCCCAGCCGCGGACAGGTTAGGCTACACCTTC. V is TRBV9 and J is TRBJ1-2; 7 bases line up with TRBD1. The junction had 11 bases not matched to a gene; V was cut back by 4 bases and J by 8 bases. This CDR3 is built from 14 residues. The V gene's germline CDR1 is SGDLS and CDR2 YYNGEE.

V gene TRBV4-1 combines with J gene TRBJ2-1; D is uncertain. The V and J ends lost 1 base and 2 bases respectively, with 12 bases between them. The germline V gene has CDR1 MGHRA and CDR2 YSYEKL. This CDR3 contains 16 residues. Here the CDR3 reads CASSQAETLTYNEQFF. The CDR3 bases are TGCGCCAGCAGCCAAGCCGAGACCCTTACCTACAATGAGCAGTTCTTC.

V and J are TRBV2 and TRBJ2-4; TRBD1 aligns across 9 bases. The V gene's germline CDR1 is SNHLY and CDR2 FYNNEI. The CDR3 is 11 residues long. Trimming at V came to 3 bases and at J to 15 bases, leaving 3 bases not matched to a gene. CDR3 sequence reads: CASSEGQGGYF. DNA for the CDR3: TGTGCCAGCAGTGAGGGACAGGGCGGGTACTTC.

This chain joins TRBV2 and TRBJ2-5; TRBD1 matches at 8 bases. This CDR3 has 15 amino acids. V was pared by 8 bases and J by 0 bases, with 8 bases of the junction left unmatched. CDR1 SNHLY and CDR2 FYNNEI come from the germline V gene. The CDR3: CASRVDRGNQETQYF. The CDR3 DNA reads as TGTGCCAGCCGGGTTGACAGGGGCAACCAAGAGACCCAGTACTTC.

CDR3 amino acids: CASSFSAGSFQETQYF. The CDR3 DNA is TGCGCCAGCAGCTTTTCGGCAGGGAGCTTCCAAGAGACCCAGTACTTC. The rearrangement links TRBV5-1 to TRBJ2-5; D may correspond to TRBD1 or TRBD2 (5 bases each). The CDR3 is 16 residues long. Germline lookup yields CDR1 SGHRS and CDR2 YFSETQ. V lost 2 bases to trimming and J lost 1 base, with 15 bases between them.

The chain joins TRBV6-5 to TRBJ2-5; no clear D. CDR3 length: 12 amino acids. Germline V gene data show CDR1 as MNHEY and CDR2 as SVGAGI. V was clipped by 2 bases and J by 2 bases, with 3 bases between them. The DNA of the CDR3 is TGTGCCAGCAGTTACGGGCAAGAGACCCAGTACTTC. It yields the protein CASSYGQETQYF.

This chain links TRBV7-8 with TRBJ2-1; 9 positions match TRBD2. J gave up 9 bases and V 5 bases, and 11 bases lay outside the gene matches. The germline V gene encodes CDR1 SGHVS and CDR2 FQNEAQ. This CDR3 has 15 residues. CDR3 DNA sequence: TGTGCCAGCAGCCCCCCCTTGGGCGGGAGGGTTGAGCAGTTCTTC. The encoded protein is CASSPPLGGRVEQFF.

The chain is built from TRBV5-6 and TRBJ2-2, with D unclear. The CDR3 length is 13 residues. The germline V and J ends were trimmed by 1 base and 10 bases, with 11 bases remaining between them. Germline V gives CDR1 SGHDT, CDR2 YYEEEE. In nucleotides, the CDR3 is TGTGCCAGCAGCTTGACCCCCTGGGAGGAGCTGTTTTTT. Translated, it gives CASSLTPWEELFF.

The chain joins TRBV11-2 to TRBJ2-7; TRBD1 aligns across 9 bases. V gave up 8 bases and J gave up 3 bases; unmatched junction bases: 5. The CDR3 extends over 13 amino acids. From germline, CDR1 is SGHAT and CDR2 FQNNGV. The CDR3 DNA is TGTGCCAGCGGTGGACAGGGGAACTACGAGCAGTACTTC. It encodes CASGGQGNYEQYF.

The chain employs TRBV11-3 and TRBJ2-2; possible D gene TRBD2, 6 bases. This CDR3 contains 16 residues. The V gene's germline CDR1 is SGHNT and CDR2 YENEEA. The V gene lost 5 bases and the J gene lost 9 bases, with 22 bases spanning the gap. DNA of the CDR3: TGTGCCAGCAGCCCCCGGGACTTCCTACTGGCTCGGGAGCTGTTTTTT. As protein: CASSPRDFLLARELFF.

This chain joins TRBV30 and TRBJ2-3; no clear D gene. The CDR3 loop spans 13 amino acids. V lost 0 bases, J lost 4 bases, and 8 bases lay in between. From germline, CDR1 is GTSNPN and CDR2 SVGIG (reference sequence). CDR3 loop: CAWSVGSADTQYF. The CDR3 DNA reads as TGTGCCTGGAGTGTTGGGTCAGCAGATACGCAGTATTTT.

V usage is TRBV7-3 and J usage is TRBJ1-3; D gene unclear. Looked up from germline, CDR1 is SGHTA and CDR2 is FQGTGA. The germline V and J ends were trimmed by 3 bases and 4 bases, with 13 bases remaining between them. The CDR3 totals 15 residues. CDR3 DNA sequence: TGTGCCAGCAGCTTGAGCGGCGGGTACGGAAACACCATATATTTT. Translation: CASSLSGGYGNTIYF.

V usage is TRBV15 and J usage is TRBJ2-1, with D possibly TRBD2 on 6 matching bases. V was shortened by 3 bases and J by 6 bases, with 15 bases between the two germline ends. The CDR3 totals 15 residues. Germline CDR1 is LNHNV and CDR2 is YYDKDF (reference sequence). The CDR3 here is CATSSRDFPSNEQFF. As DNA, the CDR3 is TGTGCCACCAGCAGCCGGGACTTCCCTAGCAATGAGCAGTTCTTC. Looking up the rest from reference TRBV15 and TRBJ2-1 gives the full variable domain: DAMVIQNPRYQVTQFGKPVTLSCSQTLNHNVMYWYQQKSSQAPKLLFHYYDKDFNNEADTPDNFQSRRPNTSFCFLDIRSPGLGDTAMYLCATSSRDFPSNEQFFGPGTRLTVL.

Turning to this clone: The junction shows a germline mismatch at one end, possibly a read error. The chain is built from TRBV28 and TRBJ1-2; 7 bases match TRBD1. Germline CDR1 reads MDHEN; CDR2 reads SYDVKM. The CDR3 extends over 11 amino acids. CDR3 region: CASSTLGQPAF. As DNA, the CDR3 is TGTGCCAGCAGTACCCTGGGACAGCCCGCCTTC.

The chain joins TRBV19 to TRBJ1-1; D is undetermined. The CDR3 is 14 amino acids. Deletions cut 1 base from V and 6 bases from J, with 12 bases between. Germline-derived CDR1 and CDR2 are LNHDA and SQIVND (reference sequence). CDR3 in amino acids: CASSIVGMRAEAFF. For the CDR3, the DNA is TGTGCCAGTAGTATAGTGGGTATGAGGGCTGAAGCTTTCTTT.

This clone was counted between two and nine times. This sequence joins TRBV5-1 and TRBJ1-1, with a tentative D call TRBD1 (5 bases). The CDR3 is 16 residues long. V was cut by 4 bases and J by 1 base, with 17 bases left in between. In germline, CDR1 is SGHRS, CDR2 YFSETQ. CDR3 nucleotides: TGCGCCAGCAGCCCAAGGGGAGTAAGCGGGAACACTGAAGCTTTCTTT. It yields the protein CASSPRGVSGNTEAFF.

The rearrangement links TRBV28 to TRBJ1-5; possible D gene TRBD1, 5 bases. Per the germline V gene, CDR1 is MDHEN and CDR2 is SYDVKM. V was trimmed by 10 bases and J by 4 bases, leaving 11 bases between them. This CDR3 contains 12 residues. The chain's CDR3 is CATRGVNQPQHF. CDR3 in DNA: TGTGCCACCCGGGGGGTGAATCAGCCCCAGCATTTT.

The chain uses TRBV29-1 and TRBJ1-3; D is uncertain. The CDR3 is made up of 14 amino acids. V was pared by 1 base and J by 0 bases, with 7 bases between. Germline V gene lookup returns CDR1 SQVTM and CDR2 ANQGSEA. The CDR3 spells CSVEVETSGNTIYF. The CDR3, as DNA: TGCAGCGTTGAAGTTGAAACCTCTGGAAACACCATATATTTT.

The chain links TRBV19 to TRBJ2-1; 11 bases agree with TRBD2. Germline V gene lookup returns CDR1 LNHDA and CDR2 SQIVND (reference sequence). This CDR3 has 17 residues. With V trimmed by 7 bases and J by 0 bases, 8 bases remained unmatched. This CDR3 is CASKGLAARSSYNEQFF. CDR3 DNA: TGTGCCAGTAAGGGACTAGCGGCAAGGAGCTCCTACAATGAGCAGTTCTTC.

This CDR3 reads CASSPQTLNTEAFF. For the CDR3, the DNA is TGTGCCAGCAGTCCCCAGACATTGAACACTGAAGCTTTCTTT. The chain combines TRBV28 with TRBJ1-1; D gene unclear. CDR1 and CDR2 from the germline V gene are MDHEN and SYDVKM. V was trimmed by 5 bases and J by 0 bases, leaving 10 bases between them. CDR3 length equals 14 residues.

In its sample, this clone was seen once. This chain links TRBV9 with TRBJ2-7, with 12 bases fitting TRBD1. Trimming removed 2 bases from V and 5 bases from J; junction bases left unmatched: 2. There are 14 residues in the CDR3. Germline values: CDR1 SGDLS, CDR2 YYNGEE. Here the CDR3 reads CASSVGTGGHEQYF. DNA for the CDR3: TGTGCCAGCAGCGTCGGGACAGGGGGCCACGAGCAGTACTTC.

This rearrangement joins TRBV6-6 to TRBJ2-7, with D tentatively TRBD2 (5 bases). Germline V CDR1 and CDR2: MNHNY, SVGAGI (reference sequence). The CDR3 totals 14 residues. Trimming took 6 bases from V and 3 from J, leaving 15 bases between them. The DNA for the CDR3 is TGTGCCAGCAGCCTCGGATCACGGGGCTACGAGCAGTACTTC. This gives the protein CASSLGSRGYEQYF.

CDR3 residues: CASSPGITYNSPLHF. The CDR3 DNA reads as TGTGCCAGCAGCCCCGGTATCACCTATAATTCACCCCTCCACTTT. The rearrangement links TRBV6-6 to TRBJ1-6; no firm D call. From germline, CDR1 is MNHNY and CDR2 SVGAGI (reference sequence). V gave up 6 bases and J gave up 2 bases, with 11 bases separating them. This CDR3 region has 15 residues.